This entry concerns a single T cell receptor (beta chain). Antigen: not known. With 1 base clipped from V and 5 bases from J, the junction kept 1 base outside the gene matches. There are 13 residues in the CDR3. The germline CDR1 and CDR2 sequences are MGHDK and SYGVNS. This sample stems from a study of graft-versus-host responses after intestinal transplantation. Study-wide context: Grafts that recipients had were multivisceral, liver-intestinal, or isolated intestinal transplants. Induction using anti-thymocyte globulin, followed by tacrolimus and steroids for two to four years, was given to all recipients. The study, taken as a whole, reports: There were GvH clones found in recipient marrow, and some of them appeared first in ileum or blood. Early after transplant, HvG declines were associated with peak levels of circulating GvH clones.

Measured with immunoSEQ multiplex PCR; TCRdb has only the in-frame clones, and not every one. This sample has some 79,000 clones, with about 89% found just once. This receptor was obtained from a human donor who received an intestinal transplant. The sample here was unstimulated CD4+ T cells sorted from spleen or lymph node cells, taken before intestinal transplant. The chain has TRBV25-1 and TRBJ2-5; TRBD2 matches at 7 bases. CDR3 nucleotide sequence: TGTGCCAGCAGTGAATCCGGGGGGGAGACCCAGTACTTC. It codes for CASSESGGETQYF.